Listed here are 25 T cell receptor beta chains from one sample, sequenced in a study of cytomegalovirus exposure and HLA in healthy donors. Profiling relied on immunoSEQ multiplex PCR, and the TCRdb table lists in-frame clones only, not all of them. Here the sample spans about 200,000 clones, 75% to 85% being singletons. Sample: PBMCs. These receptor sequences come from a woman aged 25 to 39 in good health and CMV-seropositive.

As concerns this clone: Relative to the germline gene, one junction end is altered; a read error may explain this. The chain has TRBV7-7 and TRBJ2-1, with a possible D match to TRBD2 (5 bases). Per germline, CDR1 SSHAT and CDR2 FNYEAQ (reference sequence). The CDR3 spans 12 residues. The CDR3 protein is CASSGSKNEQFF. In DNA form, the CDR3 reads TGTGCTAGCAGCGGTAGTAAAAATGAGCAGTTCTTC.

The genes are TRBV30 and TRBJ1-1, with D perhaps TRBD1 (5 bases). This CDR3 has 14 amino acids. The V end was cut by 3 bases, the J end by 0 bases, with 11 bases between. Germline CDR1 and CDR2: GTSNPN and SVGIG (reference sequence). For the CDR3, the DNA is TGTGCCTGGAGCGCTACAGGTTTGAACACTGAAGCTTTCTTT. Protein sequence: CAWSATGLNTEAFF.

This clone appeared a single time. The chain employs TRBV5-1 and TRBJ2-1; possibly TRBD1 for D (5 bases). The CDR3 is made up of 18 amino acids. Looked up from germline, CDR1 is SGHRS and CDR2 is YFSETQ. The V end was cut by 0 bases, the J end by 6 bases, with 22 bases between. In DNA, the CDR3 is TGCGCCAGCAGCTTGGACCTAGATGCGTCAGGGATATCCAATGAGCAGTTCTTC. Its protein product is CASSLDLDASGISNEQFF. The variable domain in full, with the rest retrieved from reference TRBV5-1 and TRBJ2-1, is KAGVTQTPRYLIKTRGQQVTLSCSPISGHRSVSWYQQTPGQGLQFLFEYFSETQRNKGNFPGRFSGRQFSNSRSEMNVSTLELGDSALYLCASSLDLDASGISNEQFFGPGTRLTVL.

The V call is TRBV29-1, the J call TRBJ2-1; D possibly corresponds to TRBD2 (5 bases). Germline assignment: CDR1 SQVTM and CDR2 ANQGSEA. The CDR3 has 10 amino acids. The germline V and J ends were trimmed by 6 bases and 9 bases, with 9 bases remaining between them. This CDR3 reads CSVRGSEQFF. The CDR3, as DNA: TGCAGCGTGAGAGGGAGTGAGCAGTTCTTC.

CDR3 loop: CATSTQRGQGSEQYF. The CDR3 DNA sequence: TGTGCCACCAGCACCCAGCGGGGACAGGGGAGTGAGCAGTACTTC. The V call is TRBV15, the J call TRBJ2-7, with 10 bases lining up with TRBD1. CDR3 size: 15 residues. Germline V gene lookup returns CDR1 LNHNV and CDR2 YYDKDF (reference sequence). V was pared by 4 bases and J by 7 bases, with 10 bases of the junction left unmatched.

This clone was seen once. The chain carries TRBV27 and TRBJ2-7, with 8 bases identical to TRBD1. This CDR3 has 15 residues. CDR1 and CDR2 (germline): MNHEY, SMNVEV (reference sequence). Unmatched junction bases numbered 10, after V lost 5 bases and J lost 4 bases. The chain's CDR3 is CASSPGPGGGYEQYF. The CDR3 DNA reads as TGTGCCAGCAGTCCCGGCCCAGGGGGCGGGTACGAGCAGTACTTC.

V usage is TRBV4-1 and J usage is TRBJ2-2; a possible D gene is TRBD1 (6 bases). Between the trimmed V and J ends, which lost 0 bases and 0 bases, there was a span of 11 bases. There are 17 residues in the CDR3. The germline V gene has CDR1 MGHRA and CDR2 YSYEKL. The CDR3, as DNA: TGCGCCAGCAGCCAAGATGGGACACCGTCGAACACCGGGGAGCTGTTTTTT. Protein product: CASSQDGTPSNTGELFF.

J is TRBJ2-1 and V is TRBV4-1; D gene ambiguous. The germline gives CDR1 MGHRA, CDR2 YSYEKL. V gave up 0 bases and J gave up 1 base, with 13 bases separating them. This CDR3 comprises 17 residues. The CDR3: CASSQDPPQASYNEQFF. CDR3 coding DNA: TGCGCCAGCAGCCAAGATCCGCCACAAGCGTCCTACAATGAGCAGTTCTTC.

This chain connects TRBV7-5 to TRBJ2-5; the table's D call, TRBD2, was not checked against the DNA. TRBV7-5 is recorded as a pseudogene. The CDR3 consists of 16 residues. CDR3 residues: CARNRCIAGGEETQYF. For the CDR3, the DNA is TGTGCCAGAAACCGGTGTATAGCGGGAGGTGAGGAGACCCAGTACTTC.

V gene TRBV5-1 combines with J gene TRBJ2-7, with TRBD2 matching over 14 bases. Per germline, CDR1 SGHRS and CDR2 YFSETQ. The CDR3 has 16 residues. V trimming: 2 bases; J trimming: 4 bases; junction bases outside the gene matches: 5. This CDR3 is CASSFIGTSGSYEQYF. The CDR3 region has the DNA TGCGCCAGCAGCTTTATTGGGACTAGCGGGAGTTACGAGCAGTACTTC.

The V call is TRBV2, the J call TRBJ2-2, with no clear D. Trimming took 2 bases from V and 3 from J, leaving 10 bases between them. This CDR3 comprises 15 residues. Germline CDR1 SNHLY, CDR2 FYNNEI. The CDR3 protein is CASSEKVGDTGELFF. The CDR3 DNA reads as TGTGCCAGCAGTGAAAAGGTCGGAGACACCGGGGAGCTGTTTTTT.

The rearrangement links TRBV10-1 to TRBJ2-1; D unresolved. CDR3 length equals 15 residues. Germline CDR1 WNHNN, CDR2 SYGVQD (reference sequence). Trimming took off 0 bases at V and 5 bases at J, with 11 bases between the two ends. For the CDR3, the DNA is TGCGCCAGCAGTGAGTCGCACAGCTACAACAATGAGCAGTTCTTC. Protein sequence: CASSESHSYNNEQFF.

The gene calls are TRBV2 and TRBJ1-2, with TRBD1 matching over 9 bases. The CDR3 is made up of 14 amino acids. Unmatched junction bases numbered 6, after V lost 7 bases and J lost 3 bases. Per the germline V gene, CDR1 is SNHLY and CDR2 is FYNNEI. The CDR3 loop is CASKDRTGDYGYTF. The CDR3 bases are TGTGCCAGCAAAGACAGGACAGGGGACTATGGCTACACCTTC.

The rearrangement links TRBV13 to TRBJ1-2, with 9 bases fitting TRBD1. Germline V gene lookup returns CDR1 PRHDT and CDR2 FYEKMQ (reference sequence). The trim removed 1 base at V and 3 bases at J, leaving 9 bases unmatched. This CDR3 comprises 17 residues. The CDR3 loop is CASSLVVRTGEDYGYTF. CDR3 coding DNA: TGTGCCAGCAGCTTAGTGGTTCGGACAGGGGAAGACTATGGCTACACCTTC.

The V call is TRBV18, the J call TRBJ1-2, with 10 bases that match TRBD1. CDR1 and CDR2 from the germline V gene are KGHSH and LQKENI. CDR3 size: 18 residues. Unmatched junction bases numbered 10, after V lost 3 bases and J lost 0 bases. The CDR3: CASSPLSGQGTPNYGYTF. CDR3 DNA: TGTGCCAGCTCACCTCTCTCGGGACAGGGGACCCCTAACTATGGCTACACCTTC.

V is TRBV6-6 and J is TRBJ2-3, with D maybe TRBD2 (6 bases). The germline V gene encodes CDR1 MNHNY and CDR2 SVGAGI (reference sequence). CDR3 length equals 13 residues. Deletions cut 9 bases from V and 1 base from J, with 11 bases between. CDR3 protein: CASFQRGTDTQYF. CDR3 nucleotide sequence: TGTGCCAGTTTCCAGCGGGGCACAGATACGCAGTATTTT.

This chain connects TRBV9 to TRBJ2-5; D may be TRBD1 (5 bases). Trimming cost V 0 bases and J 7 bases, with 16 bases left between them. Germline loops: CDR1 SGDLS, CDR2 YYNGEE. The CDR3 runs 15 residues. The CDR3 coding sequence is TGTGCCAGCAGCGTAGCCCCCGGGCTTGACAGGACCCAGTACTTC. Amino acid sequence: CASSVAPGLDRTQYF.

The chain recombines TRBV25-1 with TRBJ1-2, with TRBD1 identical over 7 bases. The germline V gene has CDR1 MGHDK and CDR2 SYGVNS. V lost 2 bases to trimming and J lost 6 bases; unmatched junction nucleotides: 9. This CDR3 has 15 residues. CDR3 in amino acids: CASSEKGRQGDGYTF. In DNA form, the CDR3 reads TGTGCCAGCAGTGAAAAAGGGAGACAGGGAGATGGCTACACCTTC.

The chain has TRBV6-5 and TRBJ2-1; 7 bases agree with TRBD1. The V and J ends lost 5 bases and 7 bases, in that order; junction bases with no gene match: 11. The CDR3 consists of 15 residues. Per germline, CDR1 MNHEY and CDR2 SVGAGI. The CDR3: CASSRPGQYGNEQFF. The DNA for the CDR3 is TGTGCCAGCAGTCGCCCGGGACAGTATGGAAATGAGCAGTTCTTC.

The V gene is TRBV6-1, the J gene TRBJ1-1; D is unresolved. Trimming removed 6 bases from V and 0 bases from J, with 8 bases in between. This CDR3 has 13 residues. CDR1 is MNHNS and CDR2 is SASEGT in the germline V gene. CDR3 protein: CASRPTMNTEAFF. DNA for the CDR3: TGTGCCAGCAGACCTACTATGAACACTGAAGCTTTCTTT.

This sequence joins TRBV15 and TRBJ2-1, with TRBD2 identical over 9 bases. In germline, CDR1 is LNHNV, CDR2 YYDKDF (reference sequence). The CDR3 totals 15 residues. Trimming at V came to 3 bases and at J to 5 bases, leaving 5 bases not matched to a gene. CDR3 bases: TGTGCCACCAGCAGCGGGACTAGCATCAACAATGAGCAGTTCTTC. Translation gives CATSSGTSINNEQFF.

Concerning this clone: Different DNA sequences within this sample yield the same CDR3. The CDR3: CASSRDSTNYGYTF. In nucleotides, the CDR3 is TGCGCCAGCAGTCGGGACAGTACTAACTATGGCTACACCTTC. V usage is TRBV4-1 and J usage is TRBJ1-2, with TRBD1 matching 7 bases. Trimming removed 6 bases from V and 0 bases from J; junction bases left unmatched: 4. This CDR3 region has 14 residues. Germline CDR1 is MGHRA and CDR2 is YSYEKL.

The chain uses TRBV6-5 and TRBJ1-1; D possibly corresponds to TRBD1 (6 bases). Germline V lookup: CDR1 MNHEY, CDR2 SVGAGI. The V gene lost 8 bases and the J gene lost 1 base, with 14 bases spanning the gap. This CDR3 contains 14 residues. The CDR3 loop reads CASQYRDGNTEAFF. Written as DNA, the CDR3 is TGTGCCAGCCAATACAGGGATGGGAACACTGAAGCTTTCTTT.

The rearrangement uses TRBV7-9 and TRBJ1-2; D gene ambiguous. The V gene lost 1 base and the J gene lost 5 bases, with 8 bases spanning the gap. The CDR3 totals 13 residues. CDR1 is SEHNR and CDR2 is FQNEAQ in the germline V gene (reference sequence). The CDR3: CASSLGEAYGYTF. In DNA form, the CDR3 reads TGTGCCAGCAGCTTAGGGGAGGCGTATGGCTACACCTTC.

This clone was detected a few times. This sequence joins TRBV28 and TRBJ2-1, with D possibly matching TRBD2 (6 bases). The CDR3 extends over 14 amino acids. The germline V and J ends were trimmed by 2 bases and 8 bases, with 13 bases remaining between them. CDR1 and CDR2 (germline): MDHEN, SYDVKM. The DNA of the CDR3 is TGTGCCAGCAGTTTAGGAGGGGCGCGGGATGAGCAGTTCTTC. Its protein product is CASSLGGARDEQFF.